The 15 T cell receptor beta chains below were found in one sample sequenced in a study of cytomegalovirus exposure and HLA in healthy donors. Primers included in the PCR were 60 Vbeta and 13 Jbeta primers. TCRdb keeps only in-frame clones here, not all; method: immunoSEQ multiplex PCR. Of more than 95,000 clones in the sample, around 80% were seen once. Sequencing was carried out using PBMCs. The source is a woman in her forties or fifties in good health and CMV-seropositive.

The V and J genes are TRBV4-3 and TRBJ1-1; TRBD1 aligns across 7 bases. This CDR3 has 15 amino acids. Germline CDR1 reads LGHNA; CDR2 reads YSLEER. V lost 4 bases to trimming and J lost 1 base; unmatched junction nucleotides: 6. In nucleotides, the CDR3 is TGCGCCAGCAGCCCAACAGGGGCCGGGAACACTGAAGCTTTCTTT. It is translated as CASSPTGAGNTEAFF.

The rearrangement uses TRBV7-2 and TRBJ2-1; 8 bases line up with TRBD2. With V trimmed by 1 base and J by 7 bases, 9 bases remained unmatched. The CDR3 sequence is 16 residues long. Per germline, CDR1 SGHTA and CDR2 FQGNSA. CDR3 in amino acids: CASSLVPGGGKNEQFF. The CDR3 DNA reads TGTGCCAGCAGCTTAGTTCCCGGGGGGGGGAAGAATGAGCAGTTCTTC.

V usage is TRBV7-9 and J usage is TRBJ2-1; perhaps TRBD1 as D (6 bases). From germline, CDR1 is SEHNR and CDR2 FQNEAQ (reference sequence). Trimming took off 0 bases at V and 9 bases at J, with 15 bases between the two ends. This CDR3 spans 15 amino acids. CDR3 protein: CASSLASGVKGEQFF. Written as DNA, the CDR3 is TGTGCCAGCAGCTTAGCATCAGGGGTGAAGGGTGAGCAGTTCTTC.

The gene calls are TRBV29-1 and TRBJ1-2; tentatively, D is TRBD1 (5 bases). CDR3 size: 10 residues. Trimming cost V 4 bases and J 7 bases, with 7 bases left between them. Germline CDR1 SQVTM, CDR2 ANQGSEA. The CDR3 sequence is CSVAQAGYTF. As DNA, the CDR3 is TGCAGCGTTGCACAGGCTGGCTACACCTTC.

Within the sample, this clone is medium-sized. The CDR3 protein is CASSIWTGAAGELFF. The CDR3 nucleotides read TGTGCCAGTAGTATATGGACAGGGGCGGCCGGGGAGCTGTTTTTT. The chain joins TRBV19 to TRBJ2-2; 9 nucleotides align to TRBD1. Germline V gene lookup returns CDR1 LNHDA and CDR2 SQIVND (reference sequence). The CDR3 is 15 residues long. The V and J ends lost 2 bases and 6 bases, in that order; junction bases with no gene match: 4.

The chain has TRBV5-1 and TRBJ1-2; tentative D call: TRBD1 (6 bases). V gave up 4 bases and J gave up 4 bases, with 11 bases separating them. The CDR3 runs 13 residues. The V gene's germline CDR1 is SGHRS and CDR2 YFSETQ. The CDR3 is CASSADRPYGYTF. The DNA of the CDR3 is TGCGCCAGCAGCGCCGACAGGCCCTATGGCTACACCTTC.

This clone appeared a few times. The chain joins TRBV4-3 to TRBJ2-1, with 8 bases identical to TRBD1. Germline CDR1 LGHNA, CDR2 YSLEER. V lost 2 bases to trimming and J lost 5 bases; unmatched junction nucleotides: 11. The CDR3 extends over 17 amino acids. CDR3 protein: CASSQHTPGQVHNEQFF. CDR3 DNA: TGCGCCAGCAGCCAACACACTCCGGGACAGGTTCACAATGAGCAGTTCTTC.

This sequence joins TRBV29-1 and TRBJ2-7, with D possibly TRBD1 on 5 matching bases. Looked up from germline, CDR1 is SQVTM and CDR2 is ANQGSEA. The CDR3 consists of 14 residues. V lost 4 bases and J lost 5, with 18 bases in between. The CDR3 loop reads CSVGVGVRPHEQYF. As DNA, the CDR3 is TGCAGCGTTGGGGTAGGGGTGCGTCCCCACGAGCAGTACTTC.

DNA for the CDR3: TGTGCCAGCAGCCCGACAGTCAACACTGAAGCTTTCTTT. This codes for CASSPTVNTEAFF. The chain carries TRBV7-2 and TRBJ1-1; perhaps TRBD1 as D (5 bases). Germline V gene lookup returns CDR1 SGHTA and CDR2 FQGNSA. V dropped 5 bases and J dropped 2 bases, with 9 bases sitting between them. The CDR3 contains 13 residues. The variable domain in full, with the rest retrieved from reference TRBV7-2 and TRBJ1-1, is GAGVSQSPSNKVTEKGKDVELRCDPISGHTALYWYRQSLGQGLEFLIYFQGNSAPDKSGLPSDRFSAERTGGSVSTLTIQRTQQEDSAVYLCASSPTVNTEAFFGQGTRLTVV.

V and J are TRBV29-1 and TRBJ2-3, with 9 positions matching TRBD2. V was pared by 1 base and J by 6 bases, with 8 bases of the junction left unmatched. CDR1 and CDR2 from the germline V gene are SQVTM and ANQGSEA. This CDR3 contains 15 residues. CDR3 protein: CSVEGLRGREDTQYF. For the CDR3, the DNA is TGCAGCGTTGAAGGTTTGCGCGGGAGGGAGGATACGCAGTATTTT.

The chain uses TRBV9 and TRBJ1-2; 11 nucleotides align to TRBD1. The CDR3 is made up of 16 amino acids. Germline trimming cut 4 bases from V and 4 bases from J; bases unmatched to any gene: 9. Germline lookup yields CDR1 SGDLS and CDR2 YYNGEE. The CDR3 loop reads CASSPLSGTGGYGYTF. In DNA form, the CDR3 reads TGTGCCAGCAGCCCCCTCTCCGGGACAGGGGGCTATGGCTACACCTTC.

In nucleotides, the CDR3 is TGTGCCAGCAAAATTCTACCGGAAAACATTCAGTACTTC. It yields the protein CASKILPENIQYF. The V call is TRBV6-1, the J call TRBJ2-4; D uncertain. The CDR3 is 13 amino acids. Per the germline V gene, CDR1 is MNHNS and CDR2 is SASEGT. V was shortened by 7 bases and J by 5 bases, with 12 bases between the two germline ends.

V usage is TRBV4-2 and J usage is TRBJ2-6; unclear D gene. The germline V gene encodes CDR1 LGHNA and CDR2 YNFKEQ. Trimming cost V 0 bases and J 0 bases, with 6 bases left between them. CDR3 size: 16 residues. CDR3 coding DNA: TGTGCCAGCAGCCAAGATCCCAACTCTGGGGCCAACGTCCTGACTTTC. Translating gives CASSQDPNSGANVLTF.

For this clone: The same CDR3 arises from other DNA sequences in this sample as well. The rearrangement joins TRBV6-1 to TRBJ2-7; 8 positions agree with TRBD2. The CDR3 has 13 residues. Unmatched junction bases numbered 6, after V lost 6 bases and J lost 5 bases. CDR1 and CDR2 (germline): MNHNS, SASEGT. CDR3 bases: TGTGCCAGCAGAGCCGGGACTAGGAACGAGCAGTACTTC. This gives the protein CASRAGTRNEQYF.

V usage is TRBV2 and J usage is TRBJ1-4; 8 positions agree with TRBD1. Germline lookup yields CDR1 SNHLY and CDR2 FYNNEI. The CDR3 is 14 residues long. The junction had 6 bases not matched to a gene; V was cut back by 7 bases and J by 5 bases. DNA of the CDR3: TGTGCCAGCATGGACGGACAGGGCAATGAAAAACTGTTTTTT. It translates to CASMDGQGNEKLFF.